These 16 T cell receptor beta chains were sequenced from one sample in a study of shared clonotypes between healthy human individuals. Measured with immunoSEQ multiplex PCR; TCRdb has only the in-frame clones, and not every one. This sample has fewer than 2.5 million clones, with approximately 93% found just once. The sequencing sample was made of naive CD4+ T cells from PBMCs. Subset denoted: CD45RA+ positively selected. The source is a man aged 18 to 30 in good health. Some clones in this sample may be carry-over from other donors' samples.

The chain links TRBV7-2 to TRBJ1-1; no reliable D call. The CDR3 contains 15 residues. The germline gives CDR1 SGHTA, CDR2 FQGNSA. V lost 2 bases, J lost 1 base, and 11 bases lay in between. The CDR3 region has the DNA TGTGCCAGCAGCTTAATGGGATCCACGAACACTGAAGCTTTCTTT. Its translation: CASSLMGSTNTEAFF.

V usage is TRBV28 and J usage is TRBJ2-2; 11 bases fit TRBD2. There are 17 residues in the CDR3. Germline V gene data show CDR1 as MDHEN and CDR2 as SYDVKM. Losses at the gene ends were 6 bases for V and 3 bases for J; bases not matched to a gene: 9. The CDR3 DNA is TGTGCCAGCAGACTCCCCGGGACTAGCGGATACACCGGGGAGCTGTTTTTT. It is translated as CASRLPGTSGYTGELFF.

V and J are TRBV19 and TRBJ1-2; possible D gene TRBD1, 5 bases. Trimming left V 5 bases short and J 5 bases short, with 12 bases between. Germline CDR1 LNHDA, CDR2 SQIVND (reference sequence). This CDR3 region has 13 residues. This CDR3 is CASSRTLLYGYTF. The CDR3 DNA follows: TGTGCCAGTAGTCGGACACTTTTGTATGGCTACACCTTC. Full variable domain (outside the CDR3, taken from reference TRBV19 and TRBJ1-2): DGGITQSPKYLFRKEGQNVTLSCEQNLNHDAMYWYRQDPGQGLRLIYYSQIVNDFQKGDIAEGYSVSREKKESFPLTVTSAQKNPTAFYLCASSRTLLYGYTFGSGTRLTVV.

The chain is built from TRBV7-9 and TRBJ2-5; TRBD1 aligns across 8 bases. Matching the DNA end better, TRBJ2-7 makes the J call doubtful. The germline V gene encodes CDR1 SEHNR and CDR2 FQNEAQ (reference sequence). CDR3 length equals 13 residues. The CDR3: CASSGGRGLEQYF. The CDR3 DNA is TGTGCCAGCAGCGGGGGCAGGGGGCTCGAGCAGTACTTC.

V usage is TRBV5-4 and J usage is TRBJ1-1, with D perhaps TRBD1 (5 bases). This CDR3 region has 15 residues. The V and J ends lost 0 bases and 5 bases respectively, with 14 bases between them. Per germline, CDR1 SGHNT and CDR2 YYREEE (reference sequence). The CDR3 reads CASSLAATRVTEAFF. The CDR3 nucleotides read TGTGCCAGCAGCTTGGCCGCCACCAGGGTTACTGAAGCTTTCTTT.

The rearrangement joins TRBV6-5 to TRBJ1-1; no definite D call. Germline V gene lookup returns CDR1 MNHEY and CDR2 SVGAGI. This CDR3 contains 15 residues. V was pared by 4 bases and J by 0 bases, with 12 bases between. This chain's CDR3 is CASSFRGHVNTEAFF. The CDR3 DNA is TGTGCCAGCAGTTTCCGCGGGCATGTGAACACTGAAGCTTTCTTT.

This clone was seen just once. This chain connects TRBV5-4 to TRBJ2-7; TRBD1 agrees at 10 bases. This CDR3 is built from 13 residues. Per the germline V gene, CDR1 is SGHNT and CDR2 is YYREEE (reference sequence). Trimming cost V 7 bases and J 4 bases; bases outside gene matches: 5. The CDR3 is CASGDRGRYEQYF. The DNA of the CDR3 is TGTGCCAGCGGGGACAGGGGACGGTACGAGCAGTACTTC.

This clone has just a few counts. The rearrangement links TRBV18 to TRBJ1-5; tentative D call: TRBD1 (5 bases). Germline loops: CDR1 KGHSH, CDR2 LQKENI. CDR3 size: 13 residues. The V end was cut by 5 bases, the J end by 7 bases, with 12 bases between. The CDR3 region is CASSGGDGQPQHF. As DNA, the CDR3 is TGTGCCAGCTCAGGGGGAGATGGCCAGCCCCAGCATTTT.

V and J are TRBV5-1 and TRBJ2-1; TRBD1 or TRBD2 may be the D gene (5 bases each). CDR3 length: 16 amino acids. V lost 0 bases, J lost 5 bases, and 15 bases lay in between. Germline CDR1 and CDR2: SGHRS and YFSETQ. CDR3: CASSLGVGPPNNEQFF. DNA of the CDR3: TGCGCCAGCAGCTTGGGGGTGGGACCACCTAACAATGAGCAGTTCTTC.

This rearrangement joins TRBV28 to TRBJ1-3; D is uncertain. Germline V gene data show CDR1 as MDHEN and CDR2 as SYDVKM. This CDR3 is 14 amino acids long. Between the trimmed V and J ends, which lost 6 bases and 0 bases, there was a span of 9 bases. The CDR3: CASSDIASGNTIYF. In DNA form, the CDR3 reads TGTGCCAGCAGCGACATAGCCTCTGGAAACACCATATATTTT.

This chain uses TRBV9 with TRBJ2-3; D is possibly TRBD1 or TRBD2 (5 bases each). Germline V gene lookup returns CDR1 SGDLS and CDR2 YYNGEE. The V gene lost 0 bases and the J gene lost 2 bases, with 16 bases spanning the gap. There are 17 residues in the CDR3. CDR3 in DNA: TGTGCCAGCAGCGTAGGGGCGTCGGGACCACTCACAGATACGCAGTATTTT. It specifies CASSVGASGPLTDTQYF.

As DNA, the CDR3 is TGTGCCAGCTACGGACTAGCGGGATCCCTGGGCACAGATACGCAGTATTTT. It codes for CASYGLAGSLGTDTQYF. The J gene is TRBJ2-3, the V gene TRBV27, with 12 bases matching TRBD2. The CDR3 sequence is 17 residues long. CDR1 is MNHEY and CDR2 is SMNVEV in the germline V gene (reference sequence). The V gene end was trimmed by 8 bases and the J gene end by 1 base; junction bases not matched to a gene: 10.

This sequence joins TRBV28 and TRBJ2-7, with D possibly TRBD2 on 7 matching bases. This CDR3 is 13 amino acids long. Per germline, CDR1 MDHEN and CDR2 SYDVKM. Trimming removed 10 bases from V and 3 bases from J, with 16 bases in between. The CDR3 loop is CANSRGGYYEQYF. Here the CDR3 DNA reads TGTGCCAACTCAAGGGGGGGCTACTACGAGCAGTACTTC.

The chain is built from TRBV18 and TRBJ2-2; D uncertain. Trimming stripped 3 bases from V and 5 bases from J, with 13 bases between. The CDR3 runs 15 residues. The germline V gene encodes CDR1 KGHSH and CDR2 LQKENI. CDR3 loop: CASSPVTANTGELFF. DNA of the CDR3: TGTGCCAGCTCACCCGTAACAGCCAATACCGGGGAGCTGTTTTTT.

Concerning this clone itself: The sample has other DNA sequences that encode this CDR3 too. The rearrangement joins TRBV7-3 to TRBJ2-2; D gene uncertain. CDR1 SGHTA and CDR2 FQGTGA come from the germline V gene. The CDR3 is 14 residues long. V lost 5 bases, J lost 3 bases, and 10 bases lay in between. The CDR3 reads CASSPGTHTGELFF. The CDR3 region has the DNA TGTGCCAGCAGCCCCGGCACCCACACCGGGGAGCTGTTTTTT.

The rearrangement joins TRBV11-2 to TRBJ2-1; the D is unclear. The CDR3 loop spans 15 amino acids. V dropped 8 bases and J dropped 0 bases, with 14 bases sitting between them. Germline CDR1 SGHAT, CDR2 FQNNGV. As DNA, the CDR3 is TGTGCCAGCGGAGTGTGGGCGAGCTCCTACAATGAGCAGTTCTTC. This codes for CASGVWASSYNEQFF.